This T cell receptor beta chain was retrieved from a study of radiation and T cells in renal cell carcinoma. Overall study context: Nephrectomy followed 15 Gy stereotactic body radiation by 4 weeks.

General study results and limits: From baseline, blood top tumor clonotypes peaked at 2 weeks post-radiation. No pretreatment tumor biopsies were available for baseline clonotypes.

As for this clone: The antigen remains unidentified.

Time point of the sample: blood 2 weeks post-SBRT. Noted treatment: 15 Gy SBRT to primary tumor, nephrectomy 4 weeks later. Blood was sampled at baseline, 2 weeks and 4 weeks after SBRT. The germline CDR1 and CDR2 sequences are MNHNY and SVGAGI (reference sequence). The ends were cut back, 5 bases at V and 3 bases at J, with 4 bases in the middle. The CDR3 runs 11 residues. TCRdb's table, derived via immunoSEQ multiplex PCR, lists solely in-frame clones and lacks some. The repertoire has 100,000 to 150,000 clones, over 75% of them found once; the top ten carry 5.8%. The rearrangement links TRBV6-6 to TRBJ1-1; D is undetermined. The input for sequencing was blood, taken from a patient whose treatment included radiotherapy and nephrectomy. This TCR was recovered from a man between 45 and 60 years old with renal cell carcinoma. The CDR3 region is CASSLHTEAFF. Here the CDR3 DNA reads TGTGCCAGCAGTCTGCACACTGAAGCTTTCTTT.